A single sample is the source of the 5 T cell receptor beta chains below, sequenced in a study of cytomegalovirus exposure and HLA in healthy donors. Vbeta (60) and Jbeta (13) primers were used in the PCR. Here immunoSEQ multiplex PCR was the method, and the copy in TCRdb shows in-frame clones only, minus some. The data contain about 300,000 clones, around 86% of them singletons. The sequencing input was PBMCs. The receptors stem from a man aged 35-49 years in good health and CMV-seropositive.

The chain uses TRBV5-1 and TRBJ2-5; D gene unclear. CDR3 length equals 15 residues. Between the trimmed V and J ends, which lost 3 bases and 0 bases, there was a span of 12 bases. Germline V gene data show CDR1 as SGHRS and CDR2 as YFSETQ. The CDR3 spells CASSSEDLYQETQYF. The CDR3 region has the DNA TGCGCCAGCAGCTCGGAAGACTTGTACCAAGAGACCCAGTACTTC. The full variable domain, completed using reference TRBV5-1 and TRBJ2-5, is KAGVTQTPRYLIKTRGQQVTLSCSPISGHRSVSWYQQTPGQGLQFLFEYFSETQRNKGNFPGRFSGRQFSNSRSEMNVSTLELGDSALYLCASSSEDLYQETQYFGPGTRLLVL.

The rearrangement joins TRBV7-3 to TRBJ2-3; 7 nucleotides match TRBD2. J was trimmed by 3 bases and V by 5 bases; bases with no gene match: 8. CDR1 is SGHTA and CDR2 is FQGTGA in the germline V gene. The CDR3 contains 15 residues. CDR3 sequence reads: CASSPRTSLTDTQYF. The DNA of the CDR3 is TGTGCCAGCAGCCCACGGACTAGTTTAACAGATACGCAGTATTTT.

The genes are TRBV4-2 and TRBJ2-7; 11 bases are shared with TRBD2. V was clipped by 0 bases and J by 2 bases; unmatched bases: 3. The V gene's germline CDR1 is LGHNA and CDR2 YNFKEQ. There are 16 residues in the CDR3. The CDR3 reads CASSQELAGVPYEQYF. The DNA for the CDR3 is TGTGCCAGCAGCCAAGAACTAGCGGGAGTGCCCTACGAGCAGTACTTC.

About this clone: At one end the junction does not follow the germline gene, possibly because of a read error. Other DNA variants within this sample encode the same CDR3. This chain links TRBV7-6 with TRBJ2-7; perhaps TRBD2 as D (6 bases). The CDR3 is 15 amino acids. Germline CDR1 is SGHVS and CDR2 is FNYEAQ. The CDR3 protein is CASSLTPGTPHEQYF. The CDR3 DNA reads as TGTGCCAGCAGCCTAACCCCCGGGACTCCCCACGAACAGTACTTC.

This chain joins TRBV7-8 and TRBJ1-1; possibly TRBD1 for D (5 bases). The CDR3 is 15 residues long. The ends were cut back, 0 bases at V and 1 base at J, with 9 bases in the middle. Per germline, CDR1 SGHVS and CDR2 FQNEAQ. This CDR3 is CASSLAYRGNTEAFF. The CDR3 nucleotides are TGTGCCAGCAGCTTAGCGTATAGGGGGAACACTGAAGCTTTCTTT.